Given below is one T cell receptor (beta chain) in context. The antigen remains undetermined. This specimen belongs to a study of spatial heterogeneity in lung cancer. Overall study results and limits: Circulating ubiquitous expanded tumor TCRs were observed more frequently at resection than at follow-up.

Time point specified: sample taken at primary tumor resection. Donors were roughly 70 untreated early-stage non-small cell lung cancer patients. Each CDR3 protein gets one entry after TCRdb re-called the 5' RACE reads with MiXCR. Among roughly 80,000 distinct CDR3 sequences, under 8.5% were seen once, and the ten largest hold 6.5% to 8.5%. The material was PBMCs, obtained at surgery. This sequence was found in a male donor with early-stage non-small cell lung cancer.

The CDR3 DNA sequence: TGTGCCAGCAGCATTGGACAGTACACTGAAGCTTTCTTT. It translates to CASSIGQYTEAFF. The chain is built from TRBV11-2 and TRBJ1-1; TRBD1 might be the D (6 bases). The CDR3 sequence is 13 residues long. The V end was cut by 5 bases, the J end by 3 bases, with 10 bases between. The germline V gene encodes CDR1 SGHAT and CDR2 FQNNGV.